The TCR beta chain described here comes from a study of spatial heterogeneity in lung cancer. Study-level background: A consistent excess of beta-chain over alpha-chain sequences was detected. The average count in raw reads for each unique TCR and UMI combination exceeded nine appearances. General observations from the study: Coverage of tumor T cells was estimated at approximately 7% for alpha chains and approximately 12% for beta chains. Tumoral mutation counts were tracked by counts of expanded intratumoral alpha and beta TCRs.

One entry per CDR3 protein, called by TCRdb with MiXCR from the 5' RACE reads. The sample shows 11,000 to 15,000 distinct CDR3 sequences, 4.7% of them seen only once. This clonotype was counted at least ten times. Its antigen is unknown. A library made for alpha chains picked up this beta chain off target, so its size means little. The germline gives CDR1 KGHSH, CDR2 LQKENI. V lost 6 bases to trimming and J lost 2 bases; unmatched junction nucleotides: 4. CDR3 length equals 14 residues. The time point: sample taken at primary tumor resection. Tumor, nontumor lung or frozen PBMC supplied whole RNA, sequenced without sorting.

The chain is built from TRBV18 and TRBJ1-2; 9 nucleotides agree with TRBD1. The source material was lung tumor tissue, sampled at surgery. The source of this sequence is a female donor with early-stage non-small cell lung cancer. The CDR3 DNA follows: TGTGCCAGCTCGGCCGGGACAGGGAACTATGGCTACACCTTC. This encodes CASSAGTGNYGYTF.